The rows below give T cell receptor beta chains drawn from one sample of a study of cytomegalovirus exposure and HLA in healthy donors. Clones were read by immunoSEQ multiplex PCR, and TCRdb kept only the in-frame ones, dropping some. The sample holds 130,000 to 150,000 clones, about four fifths seen once. The specimen was PBMCs. These receptors were obtained from a woman in her forties in good health and CMV-seropositive. The CDR3 runs from the conserved cysteine through the conserved F or W. The D gene is left open where the match is weak. Some rows mark clone size as missing; the rest say once, few, many or name a class of expanded clone.

>TRBD1|TRBJ2-3|TRBV15|NA
CATRSQGADTQYF
TGTGCCACCAGGTCCCAGGGGGCAGATACGCAGTATTTT
>TRBD2|TRBJ2-3|TRBV7-3|NA
CASSLVAGGIGTQYF
TGTGCCAGCAGCCTCGTGGCGGGAGGGATCGGAACGCAGTATTTT
>TRBD2|TRBJ2-2|TRBV5-6|NA
CASSLGRSGPWTGELFF
TGTGCCAGCAGCTTGGGACGTAGCGGGCCGTGGACCGGGGAGCTGTTTTTT
>NA|TRBJ1-3|TRBV30|NA
CALAVGPGNTIYF
TGTGCCTTAGCAGTGGGGCCTGGAAACACCATATATTTT
>NA|TRBJ2-7|TRBV28|NA
CASRAPGYEQYF
TGTGCCAGCAGAGCCCCGGGGTACGAGCAGTACTTC
>NA|TRBJ2-1|TRBV9|NA
CASSVTWTNPSNEQFF
TGTGCCAGCAGCGTAACGTGGACTAATCCCTCGAATGAGCAGTTCTTC
>TRBD1|TRBJ2-1|TRBV6-5|few
CASSLAGTGVNEQFF
TGTGCCAGCAGTTTGGCCGGGACAGGGGTAAATGAGCAGTTCTTC
>TRBD1|TRBJ2-7|TRBV5-1|NA
CASSWTGAGEQYF
TGCGCCAGCAGCTGGACAGGGGCAGGCGAGCAGTACTTC
>TRBD1|TRBJ2-5|TRBV7-3|NA
CASSRTGIGETQYF
TGTGCCAGCAGCCGGACAGGGATTGGAGAGACCCAGTACTTC
>TRBD2|TRBJ2-7|TRBV7-6|NA
CASSLAPGLAGGPGEQYF
TGTGCCAGCAGCTTAGCGCCCGGACTAGCGGGAGGGCCGGGGGAGCAGTACTTC
>TRBD2|TRBJ2-1|TRBV7-3|NA
CASRATTGTSGSEQFF
TGTGCCAGCAGGGCGACGACCGGGACTAGCGGGAGCGAGCAGTTCTTC
>TRBD1|TRBJ1-2|TRBV27|NA
CASSILSTGGYGYTF
TGTGCCAGCAGTATCCTTTCGACAGGGGGCTATGGCTACACCTTC
>NA|TRBJ1-1|TRBV28|NA
CASSWGRVTEAFF
TGTGCCAGCAGTTGGGGCCGGGTCACTGAAGCTTTCTTT
>TRBD1|TRBJ1-2|TRBV28|NA
CASSWGTGRSYGYTF
TGTGCCAGCAGTTGGGGGACAGGGAGAAGCTATGGCTACACCTTC
>NA|TRBJ1-2|TRBV28|NA
CASSYFRGAAGYTF
TGTGCCAGCAGTTATTTCCGGGGGGCAGCTGGCTACACCTTC
>NA|TRBJ2-2|TRBV5-6|NA
CASRHAPSANTGELFF
TGTGCCAGCAGACATGCCCCTTCCGCGAACACCGGGGAGCTGTTTTTT